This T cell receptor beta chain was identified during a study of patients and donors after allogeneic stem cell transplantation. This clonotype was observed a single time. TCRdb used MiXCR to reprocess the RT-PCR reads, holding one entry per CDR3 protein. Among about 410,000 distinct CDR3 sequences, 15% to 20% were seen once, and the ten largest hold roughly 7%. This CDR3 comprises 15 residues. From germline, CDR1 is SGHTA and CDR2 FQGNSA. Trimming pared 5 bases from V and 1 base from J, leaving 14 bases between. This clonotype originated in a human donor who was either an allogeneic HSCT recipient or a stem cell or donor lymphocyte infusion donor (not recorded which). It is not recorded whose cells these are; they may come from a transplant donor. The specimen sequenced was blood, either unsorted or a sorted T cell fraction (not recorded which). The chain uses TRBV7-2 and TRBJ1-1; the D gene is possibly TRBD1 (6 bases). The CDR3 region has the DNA TGTGCCAGCAGCCTGGGAAGGGGGGGGAACACTGAAGCTTTCTTT. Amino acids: CASSLGRGGNTEAFF.